This T cell receptor (beta chain) is drawn from a study of neurological immune-mediated disorders. 5'RACE employing 10-nucleotide random UMIs yielded the cDNA. In TCRdb, the 5' RACE reads were re-called with MiXCR into one record per CDR3 protein. The sample has 35,000 to 45,000 distinct CDR3 sequences, 3% to 3.5% seen once. This clonotype was seen repeatedly, ten times or more. Its cognate antigen is unknown. Time point here: longitudinal time-point 1 (baseline). Study-wide findings and caveats: Phylogenetic grouping assigned the repertoires of 18 of 34 multiple sclerosis patients to a single related-CDR3 cluster, which may represent a signature. The most TCR clonal expansion was seen in HTLV-1-associated myelopathy, whereas the least was seen in multiple sclerosis, below the level in healthy controls. Subjects shared no identical expanded-clone CDR3 amino acid sequences, suggesting private TCR-beta repertoires in all groups.

V shed 4 bases and J shed 3 bases, with 10 bases lying between them. This CDR3 is built from 14 residues. Germline V gives CDR1 SGHRS, CDR2 YFSETQ. This clonotype originated in a woman aged 55 to 70 with multiple sclerosis. This sequence joins TRBV5-1 and TRBJ2-2; D unresolved. The sequencing sample was made of PBMCs. CDR3 bases: TGCGCCAGCAGCCCTGACCGGGACACCGGGGAGCTGTTTTTT. Its protein is CASSPDRDTGELFF.